The clone carrying this T cell receptor beta chain was observed many times. Its antigen remains unidentified. Molecular barcoded adaptors covering alpha/delta and beta/gamma chains were used on approximately 400 ng RNA. TCRdb re-derived calls from the reads in MiXCR, one entry per CDR3 protein. The sample gives about 130,000 distinct CDR3 sequences, approximately 13% of which show up once; 9.5% to 11% is in the top ten. The sample is drawn from a study of read filtering for tumor transcriptome and immune sequencing. Study results and caveats: About 77% of IR-seq clonotypes had a single read, yet these held roughly 3.3% of reads. RNA-seq captured clonotypes less deeply and reliably than IR-seq.

Sequencing was performed on a population of CD138-negative cells sorted from bone marrow. The sequence came from a donor aged 40 or over with multiple myeloma.

DNA for the CDR3: TGTGCCAGCTCACCACAGGACACCGGGGAGCTGTTTTTT. Encoded protein: CASSPQDTGELFF. The genes are TRBV18 and TRBJ2-2; D gene uncertain. CDR1 is KGHSH and CDR2 is LQKENI in the germline V gene. This CDR3 spans 13 amino acids. Trimming removed 1 base from V and 3 bases from J, with 3 bases in between.